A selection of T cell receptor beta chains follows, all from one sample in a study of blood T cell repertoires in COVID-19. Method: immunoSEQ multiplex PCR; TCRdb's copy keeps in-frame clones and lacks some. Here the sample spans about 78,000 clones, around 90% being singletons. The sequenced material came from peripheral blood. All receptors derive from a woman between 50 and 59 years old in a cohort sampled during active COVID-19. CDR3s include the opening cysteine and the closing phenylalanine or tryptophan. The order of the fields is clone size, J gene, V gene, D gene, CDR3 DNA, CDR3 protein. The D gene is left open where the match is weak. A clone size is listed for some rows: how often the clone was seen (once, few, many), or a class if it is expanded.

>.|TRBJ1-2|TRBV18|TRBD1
TGTGCCAGCTCACCTTCCGGGACAGGGGAAGGCTACACCTTC
CASSPSGTGEGYTF
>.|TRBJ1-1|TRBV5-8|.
TGTGCCAGCAGCTTGGTTTCAAACACTGAAGCTTTCTTT
CASSLVSNTEAFF
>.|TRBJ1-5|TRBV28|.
TGTGCCAGCAGTTTAAGAGGTTCGGGGCAGCCCCAGCATTTT
CASSLRGSGQPQHF
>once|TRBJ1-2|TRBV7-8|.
TGTGCCAGCAGCTTAGTTGGGCTTAGGTATGGCTACACCTTC
CASSLVGLRYGYTF
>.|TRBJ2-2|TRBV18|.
TGTGCCAGCTCACCAGCGGGTTCGGTGGGGACCGGGGAGCTGTTTTTT
CASSPAGSVGTGELFF
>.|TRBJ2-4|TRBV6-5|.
TGTGCCAGCAGGGAGACTAGATTTGGGAACATTCAGTACTTC
CASRETRFGNIQYF
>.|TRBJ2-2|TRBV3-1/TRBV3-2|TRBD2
TGTGCCAGCAGTTCTGGACTAGCGGGACCGAACACCGGGGAGCTGTTTTTT
CASSSGLAGPNTGELFF
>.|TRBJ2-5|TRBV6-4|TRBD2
TGTGCCAGCAGTCGGACTAGCTCGGAGACCCAGTACTTC
CASSRTSSETQYF
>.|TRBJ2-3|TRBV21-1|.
TGTGCCAGCAGCAATCCCCTACGGGGAGATACGCAGTATTTT
CASSNPLRGDTQYF
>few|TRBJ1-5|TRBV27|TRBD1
TGTGCCAGCAGTGCGGGACAGGGGGCGGATCAGCCCCAGCATTTT
CASSAGQGADQPQHF
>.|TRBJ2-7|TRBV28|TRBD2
TGTGCCAGCAGGCAAACGGGGACTAGCGGACAGGCCGGGCAGTACTTC
CASRQTGTSGQAGQYF
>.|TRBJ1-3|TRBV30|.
TGTGCCTGGAACCCTGGGAGCTCTGGAAACACCATATATTTT
CAWNPGSSGNTIYF